Below are 14 T cell receptor beta chains sequenced from a single sample in a study of identical twins (dated by TCRdb to the mid-2010s). Library preparation employed 5' RACE. The data were produced on an Illumina HiSeq 2000. The raw public data were reprocessed by TCRdb itself: fastp quality trimming at Q25, MiXCR clonotype calling, in-frame beta chains only. Under each unique CDR3 protein, matching rows form one entry showing the most common genes and DNA. Across this sample there are a few hundred thousand distinct CDR3 sequences, with 9.6% seen only once. The ten largest clonotypes hold roughly 3% of the sample. These data were also filed under a second study, of yellow fever vaccine responses in identical twins.

The sequencing input was PBMCs. These receptors were obtained from a woman aged 18-29 years in good health.

This clonotype was recorded many times. The V call is TRBV20-1, the J call TRBJ2-1, with D hard to call. V was pared by 0 bases and J by 4 bases, with 10 bases between. Germline V gene data show CDR1 as DFQATT and CDR2 as SNEGSKA (reference sequence). The CDR3 length is 14 residues. The CDR3 here is CSARDYMGYNEQFF. The CDR3 DNA follows: TGCAGTGCTAGAGATTATATGGGGTACAATGAGCAGTTCTTC.

This clonotype was seen a few times. The V and J genes are TRBV9 and TRBJ2-5; the D call may be TRBD1 or TRBD2 (5 bases each). Deletions cut 2 bases from V and 0 bases from J, with 8 bases between. This CDR3 is 14 amino acids long. CDR1 is SGDLS and CDR2 is YYNGEE in the germline V gene. The CDR3 loop reads CASSVGPHQETQYF. DNA of the CDR3: TGTGCCAGCAGCGTGGGACCCCACCAAGAGACCCAGTACTTC.

The rearrangement joins TRBV6-5 to TRBJ2-7; 12 bases align to TRBD2. This CDR3 spans 15 amino acids. Germline V gene sequence: CDR1 MNHEY, CDR2 SVGAGI. V shed 4 bases and J 3 bases; nucleotides not matched to a gene: 4. The CDR3 loop is CASSSGTSGYYEQYF. DNA for the CDR3: TGTGCCAGCAGTTCCGGGACTAGCGGGTACTACGAGCAGTACTTC.

Ten or more counts support this clonotype. The rearrangement uses TRBV25-1 and TRBJ1-3; unclear D gene. The germline V gene encodes CDR1 MGHDK and CDR2 SYGVNS. Trimming took off 7 bases at V and 0 bases at J, with 4 bases between the two ends. The CDR3 is made up of 12 amino acids. The chain's CDR3 is CASISSGNTIYF. CDR3 DNA: TGTGCCAGCATTAGCTCTGGAAACACCATATATTTT.

This clonotype was counted many times. The chain carries TRBV12-3 or TRBV12-4 and TRBJ1-5; D is perhaps TRBD1 (5 bases). This CDR3 has 16 amino acids. V gave up 6 bases and J gave up 3 bases, with 18 bases separating them. The CDR3 DNA sequence: TGTGCCAGCAGCAGCCCCCGAGGGGCCCTCAATCAGCCCCAGCATTTT. It translates to CASSSPRGALNQPQHF.

Many counts were recorded for this clonotype. This chain uses TRBV9 with TRBJ2-2, with D tentatively TRBD2 (5 bases). The V gene lost 3 bases and the J gene lost 3 bases, with 12 bases spanning the gap. The CDR3 totals 15 residues. CDR1 is SGDLS and CDR2 is YYNGEE in the germline V gene. The CDR3 sequence is CASSAGWGDTGELFF. In nucleotides, the CDR3 is TGTGCCAGCAGCGCGGGGTGGGGAGACACCGGGGAGCTGTTTTTT.

The CDR3 DNA reads as TGTGCCAGCAGCTTAAAAGGCTCCGCCAGCTCCTACGAGCAGTACTTC. Protein: CASSLKGSASSYEQYF. The rearrangement links TRBV7-3 to TRBJ2-7; D not certain. V was pared by 1 base and J by 0 bases, with 13 bases between. The CDR3 spans 16 residues. Germline-derived CDR1 and CDR2 are SGHTA and FQGTGA.

The table lists this clonotype with a few counts. The V gene is TRBV4-3, the J gene TRBJ2-3, with D tentatively TRBD2 (6 bases). CDR3 size: 17 residues. Germline lookup yields CDR1 LGHNA and CDR2 YSLEER. V dropped 0 bases and J dropped 0 bases, with 13 bases sitting between them. This CDR3 is CASSQDSVGSSTDTQYF. CDR3 DNA: TGCGCCAGCAGCCAAGATTCCGTCGGGAGTAGCACAGATACGCAGTATTTT.

This clonotype has ten or more counts. The V gene is TRBV4-3, the J gene TRBJ2-1, with TRBD2 matching over 7 bases. Trimming took 3 bases from V and 7 from J; bases not matched to a gene: 15. Germline V CDR1 and CDR2: LGHNA, YSLEER. The CDR3 sequence is 17 residues long. The CDR3 protein is CASSQARGGSKTNEQFF. CDR3 sequence (DNA): TGCGCCAGCAGCCAGGCCAGAGGCGGGAGTAAGACAAATGAGCAGTTCTTC.

The table lists this clonotype with many counts. J is TRBJ2-7 and V is TRBV7-6; TRBD2 matches 14 bases. The CDR3 loop spans 18 amino acids. V shed 5 bases, J shed 2 bases, and the junction held 11 bases outside the gene matches. Looked up from germline, CDR1 is SGHVS and CDR2 is FNYEAQ. CDR3 in amino acids: CASSPGTSGGPIAYEQYF. DNA for the CDR3: TGTGCCAGCAGCCCAGGGACTAGCGGGGGTCCAATCGCCTACGAGCAGTACTTC.

The sample holds a few counts of this clonotype. The V call is TRBV14, the J call TRBJ2-5, with TRBD1 matching 8 bases. This CDR3 spans 15 amino acids. Germline loops: CDR1 SGHDN, CDR2 FVKESK. The V segment lost 5 bases and the J segment 2 bases; nucleotides outside the gene matches: 7. As DNA, the CDR3 is TGTGCCAGCAGCTCCAGGGGGCGTTCTCAAGAGACCCAGTACTTC. Translated, it gives CASSSRGRSQETQYF.

This clonotype was counted many times. The chain links TRBV6-1 to TRBJ2-5; D may be TRBD2 (5 bases). This CDR3 spans 12 amino acids. The germline V gene encodes CDR1 MNHNS and CDR2 SASEGT. Trimming pared 6 bases from V and 3 bases from J, leaving 8 bases between. The CDR3 DNA reads as TGTGCCAGCAGGGCTAGCAAAGAGACCCAGTACTTC. Translation: CASRASKETQYF.

This clonotype was observed many times. The genes are TRBV7-9 and TRBJ1-1, with D possibly TRBD1 on 6 matching bases. CDR1 is SEHNR, CDR2 FQNEAQ, per germline (reference sequence). V gave up 3 bases and J gave up 7 bases, with 6 bases separating them. The CDR3 has 11 amino acids. DNA for the CDR3: TGTGCCAGCAGCTTGGACAGTGAAGCTTTCTTT. Its protein is CASSLDSEAFF.

This sequence joins TRBV7-9 and TRBJ2-7, with D possibly matching TRBD2 (5 bases). This CDR3 has 14 residues. From germline, CDR1 is SEHNR and CDR2 FQNEAQ (reference sequence). Trimming pared 0 bases from V and 2 bases from J, leaving 8 bases between. CDR3 DNA: TGTGCCAGCAGCTTAGCGGACTTTGCCTACGAGCAGTACTTC. It specifies CASSLADFAYEQYF.